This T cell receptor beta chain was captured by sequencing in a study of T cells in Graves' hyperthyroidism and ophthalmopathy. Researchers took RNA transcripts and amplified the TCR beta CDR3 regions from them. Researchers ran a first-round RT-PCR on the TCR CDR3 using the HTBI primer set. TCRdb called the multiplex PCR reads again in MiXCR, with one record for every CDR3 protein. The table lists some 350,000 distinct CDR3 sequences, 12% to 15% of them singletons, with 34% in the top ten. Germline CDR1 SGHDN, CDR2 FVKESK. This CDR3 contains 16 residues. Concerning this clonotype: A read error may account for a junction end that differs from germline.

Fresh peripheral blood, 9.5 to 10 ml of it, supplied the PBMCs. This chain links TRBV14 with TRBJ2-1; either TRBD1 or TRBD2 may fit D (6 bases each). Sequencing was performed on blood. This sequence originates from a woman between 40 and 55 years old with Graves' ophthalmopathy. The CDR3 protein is CASSDLGGPGDNKQFF. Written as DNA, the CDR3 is TGTGCCAGCAGCGACTTGGGGGGCCCTGGGGACAATAAGCAGTTCTTC.